The source of this T cell receptor (beta chain) is a study of cytomegalovirus exposure and HLA in healthy donors. 13 Jbeta primers and 60 Vbeta primers were used for the PCR. This table comes from immunoSEQ multiplex PCR, and its TCRdb copy is limited to in-frame clones, with some not included. This table has fewer than 250,000 clones, around 84% appearing once. V was trimmed by 8 bases and J by 1 base, leaving 14 bases between them. The CDR3 totals 14 residues. CDR1 and CDR2 from the germline V gene are SGHRS and YFSETQ. Sequencing was done on a sample of PBMCs. The receptor comes from a woman under 30 in good health and CMV-seronegative. The V call is TRBV5-1, the J call TRBJ2-3; D ambiguous. CDR3 region: CASSQDFGTDTQYF. For the CDR3, the DNA is TGCGCCAGTTCCCAGGATTTTGGCACAGATACGCAGTATTTT.